Listed here are 3 T cell receptor beta chains from one sample, sequenced in a study of T cells in localized non-small cell lung cancer. Assay: immunoSEQ multiplex PCR; the TCRdb copy retains only in-frame clones and omits some. This table holds thousands of clones, roughly 25% found once. This material consisted of lung tumor tissue, taken before any cancer treatment. The receptors shown here come from a male donor at least 60 years old with stage I lung adenocarcinoma.

This clone has more than one count but fewer than ten. This sequence joins TRBV25-1 and TRBJ2-3, with D possibly being TRBD1 (5 bases). V was clipped by 3 bases and J by 6 bases, with 13 bases between them. CDR1 MGHDK and CDR2 SYGVNS come from the germline V gene. CDR3 size: 14 residues. This CDR3 is CASSDLQVSDTQYF. The CDR3 coding sequence is TGTGCCAGCAGTGACCTACAGGTTTCCGATACGCAGTATTTT.

The chain joins TRBV9 to TRBJ2-2, with 7 bases identical to TRBD1. In germline, CDR1 is SGDLS, CDR2 YYNGEE. V shed 4 bases and J 6 bases; nucleotides not matched to a gene: 12. The CDR3 is made up of 16 amino acids. CDR3 bases: TGTGCCAGCAGCTCCACCCCCACAGGGGTTCCCGGGGAGCTGTTTTTT. It encodes CASSSTPTGVPGELFF.

This clone has just a few counts. The chain uses TRBV5-1 and TRBJ2-1, with D possibly being TRBD1 or TRBD2 (5 bases each). V was clipped by 1 base and J by 2 bases, with 16 bases between them. This CDR3 comprises 17 residues. Germline V CDR1 and CDR2: SGHRS, YFSETQ. DNA for the CDR3: TGCGCCAGCAGCTTGTGGTTTGAGGGGATAACCTACAATGAGCAGTTCTTC. This sequence encodes CASSLWFEGITYNEQFF.